The T cell receptor beta chain under discussion was sequenced for a study of cytomegalovirus exposure and HLA in healthy donors. Amplification used 60 Vbeta primers and 13 Jbeta primers. Sequenced by immunoSEQ multiplex PCR; TCRdb stores in-frame clones only, minus some. This table holds about 270,000 clones, around 65% found once. CDR1 and CDR2 from the germline V gene are MNHNY and SVGAGI (reference sequence). The CDR3 loop spans 14 amino acids. V was shortened by 6 bases and J by 3 bases, with 12 bases between the two germline ends. Study outcomes and limitations: Owing to their indistinguishability, certain V segments, notably TRBV6-2 and TRBV6-3, were excluded.

A note on this clone: Its specificity is not known.

The specimen was PBMCs. The sequence came from a female donor in good health and CMV-seronegative. The gene calls are TRBV6-6 and TRBJ2-1; perhaps TRBD2 as D (5 bases). The CDR3 DNA is TGTGCCAGCAGGAGCCGGGATATCTACAATGAGCAGTTCTTC. Residues: CASRSRDIYNEQFF.